This T cell receptor (beta chain) came from a study of regulatory T cells in long-lasting Graves disease. To make TCR beta libraries, researchers used iRepertoire HTBI primers and Arm-PCR of CDR3 regions. TCRdb re-derived calls from the multiplex PCR reads in MiXCR, one entry per CDR3 protein. The table shows approximately 400,000 distinct CDR3 sequences, with approximately 15% occurring only once. Time point defined: newly diagnosed GD, antithyroid drugs for less than 3 months. RNA isolated from PBMCs was used to make the TCR library. Notes on the study in general: Under persistent disease, TRBV28, TRBJ1-2 and TRBJ2-5 were used preferentially.

This clonotype was seen ten or more times. Its cognate antigen is unknown. The germline gives CDR1 LNHDA, CDR2 SQIVND (reference sequence). The CDR3 totals 15 residues. Trimming shortened V by 1 base and J by 0 bases, and 10 bases separated the two germline ends. These data also featured in a second study, about T cells in Graves' hyperthyroidism and ophthalmopathy. According to that study: TCR CDR3 underwent first-round RT-PCR with the HTBI primer set.

The TCR comes from a woman in her thirties or forties with Graves disease. The starting material was peripheral blood mononuclear cells (PBMCs), obtained at new diagnosis, from a patient treated with antithyroid drugs. The gene calls are TRBV19 and TRBJ2-7, with a tentative D call TRBD2 (5 bases). CDR3 residues: CASSIVLGSSYEQYF. The CDR3 DNA is TGTGCCAGTAGTATAGTCCTTGGGAGCTCCTACGAGCAGTACTTC.